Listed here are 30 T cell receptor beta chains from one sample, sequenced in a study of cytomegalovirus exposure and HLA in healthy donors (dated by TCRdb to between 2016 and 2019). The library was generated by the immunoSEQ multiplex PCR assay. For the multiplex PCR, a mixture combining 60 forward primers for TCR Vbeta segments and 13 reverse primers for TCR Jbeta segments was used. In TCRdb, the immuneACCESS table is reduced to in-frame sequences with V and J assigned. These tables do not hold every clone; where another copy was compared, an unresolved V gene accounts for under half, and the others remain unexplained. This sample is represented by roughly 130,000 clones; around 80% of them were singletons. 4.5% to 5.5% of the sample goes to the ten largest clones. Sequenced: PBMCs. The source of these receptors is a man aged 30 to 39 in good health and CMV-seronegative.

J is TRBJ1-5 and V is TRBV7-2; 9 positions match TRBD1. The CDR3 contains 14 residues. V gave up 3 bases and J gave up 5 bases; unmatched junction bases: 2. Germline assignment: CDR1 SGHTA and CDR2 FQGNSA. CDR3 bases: TGTGCCAGCAGCTTTAGACAGGGGGATCAGCCCCAGCATTTT. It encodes CASSFRQGDQPQHF.

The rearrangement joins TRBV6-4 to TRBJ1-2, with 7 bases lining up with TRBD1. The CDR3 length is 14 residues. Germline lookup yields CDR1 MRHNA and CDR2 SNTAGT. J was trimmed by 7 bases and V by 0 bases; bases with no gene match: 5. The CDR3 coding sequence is TGTGCCAGCAGTGACTCAAGGGGGCTCGGTGGCTACACCTTC. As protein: CASSDSRGLGGYTF.

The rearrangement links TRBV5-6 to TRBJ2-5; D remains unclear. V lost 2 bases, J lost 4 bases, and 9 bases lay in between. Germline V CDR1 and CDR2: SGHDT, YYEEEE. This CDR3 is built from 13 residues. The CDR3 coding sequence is TGTGCCAGCAGCTTAACAGACCGAGAGACCCAGTACTTC. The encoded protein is CASSLTDRETQYF.

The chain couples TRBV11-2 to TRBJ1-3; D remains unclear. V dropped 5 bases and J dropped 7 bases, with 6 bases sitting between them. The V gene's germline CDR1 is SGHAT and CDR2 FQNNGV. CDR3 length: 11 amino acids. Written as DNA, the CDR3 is TGTGCCAGCAGCCCCCGGAACACCATATATTTT. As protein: CASSPRNTIYF.

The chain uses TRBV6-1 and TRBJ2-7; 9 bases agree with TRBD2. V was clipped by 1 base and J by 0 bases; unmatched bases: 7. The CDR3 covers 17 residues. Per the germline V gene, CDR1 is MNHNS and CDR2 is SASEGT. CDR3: CASSEVKIAGASYEQYF. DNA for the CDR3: TGTGCCAGCAGTGAAGTAAAGATAGCGGGGGCCTCCTACGAGCAGTACTTC.

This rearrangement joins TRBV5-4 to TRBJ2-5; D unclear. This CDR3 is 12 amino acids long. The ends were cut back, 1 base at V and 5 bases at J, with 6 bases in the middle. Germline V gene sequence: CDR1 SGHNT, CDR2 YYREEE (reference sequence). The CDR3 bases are TGTGCCAGCAGCTTGTTGCGTGAGACCCAGTACTTC. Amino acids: CASSLLRETQYF. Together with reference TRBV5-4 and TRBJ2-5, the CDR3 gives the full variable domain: ETGVTQSPTHLIKTRGQQVTLRCSSQSGHNTVSWYQQALGQGPQFIFQYYREEENGRGNFPPRFSGLQFPNYSSELNVNALELDDSALYLCASSLLRETQYFGPGTRLLVL.

The CDR3 DNA reads as TGCGCCAGCAGCTTGGAACCCAGGGCCGGGCATGGCTACACCTTC. This encodes CASSLEPRAGHGYTF. This chain connects TRBV5-1 to TRBJ1-2; weak D call: TRBD1 (5 bases). The germline gives CDR1 SGHRS, CDR2 YFSETQ. Trimming took off 0 bases at V and 6 bases at J, with 15 bases between the two ends. The CDR3 is 15 residues long.

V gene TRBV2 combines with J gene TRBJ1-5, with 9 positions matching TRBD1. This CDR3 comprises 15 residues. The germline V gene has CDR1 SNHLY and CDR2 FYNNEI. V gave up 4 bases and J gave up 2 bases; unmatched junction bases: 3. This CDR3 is CASSGRTGGNQPQHF. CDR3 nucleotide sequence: TGTGCCAGCAGTGGCAGGACAGGGGGCAATCAGCCCCAGCATTTT.

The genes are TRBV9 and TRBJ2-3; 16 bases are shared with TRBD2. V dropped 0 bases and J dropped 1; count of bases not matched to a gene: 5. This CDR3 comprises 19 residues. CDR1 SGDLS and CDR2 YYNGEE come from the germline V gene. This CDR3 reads CASSVGGLAGGPGTDTQYF. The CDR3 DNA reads TGTGCCAGCAGCGTAGGGGGACTAGCGGGAGGGCCCGGCACAGATACGCAGTATTTT.

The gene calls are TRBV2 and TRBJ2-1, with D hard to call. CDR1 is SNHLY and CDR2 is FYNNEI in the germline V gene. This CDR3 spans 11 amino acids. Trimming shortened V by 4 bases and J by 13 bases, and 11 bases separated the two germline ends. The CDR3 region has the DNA TGTGCCAGCAGTGGAGAAGCGTTTCAGTTCTTC. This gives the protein CASSGEAFQFF.

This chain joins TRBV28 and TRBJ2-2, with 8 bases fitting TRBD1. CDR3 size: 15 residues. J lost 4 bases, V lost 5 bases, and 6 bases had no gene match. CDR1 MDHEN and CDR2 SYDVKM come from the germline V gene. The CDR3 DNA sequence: TGTGCCAGCAGTACTACCGGACAGGGCACCGGGGAGCTGTTTTTT. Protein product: CASSTTGQGTGELFF.

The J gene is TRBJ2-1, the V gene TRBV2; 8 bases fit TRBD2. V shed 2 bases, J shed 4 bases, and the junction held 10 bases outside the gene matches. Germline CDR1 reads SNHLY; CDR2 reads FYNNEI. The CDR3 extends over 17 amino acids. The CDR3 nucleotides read TGTGCCAGCAGTGAACGAGCGGGAGTCAGAGATTACAATGAGCAGTTCTTC. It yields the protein CASSERAGVRDYNEQFF.

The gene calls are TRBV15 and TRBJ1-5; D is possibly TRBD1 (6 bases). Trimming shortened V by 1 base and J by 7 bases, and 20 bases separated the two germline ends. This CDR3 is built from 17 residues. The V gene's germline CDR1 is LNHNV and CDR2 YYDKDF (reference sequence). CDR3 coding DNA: TGTGCCACCAGCAGAGTCCCCGGGACACAAGATTCCCAGCCCCAGCATTTT. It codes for CATSRVPGTQDSQPQHF.

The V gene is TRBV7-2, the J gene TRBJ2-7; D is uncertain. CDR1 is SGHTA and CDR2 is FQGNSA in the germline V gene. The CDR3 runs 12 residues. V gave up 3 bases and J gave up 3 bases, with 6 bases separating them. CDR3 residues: CASSLAFYEQYF. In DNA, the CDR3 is TGTGCCAGCAGCTTGGCCTTCTACGAGCAGTACTTC.

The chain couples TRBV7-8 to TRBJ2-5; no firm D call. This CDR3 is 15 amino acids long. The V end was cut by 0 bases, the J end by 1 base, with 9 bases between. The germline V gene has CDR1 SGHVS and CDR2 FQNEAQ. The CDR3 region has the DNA TGTGCCAGCAGCTTAGCCGCGAGGTCCCAAGAGACCCAGTACTTC. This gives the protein CASSLAARSQETQYF.

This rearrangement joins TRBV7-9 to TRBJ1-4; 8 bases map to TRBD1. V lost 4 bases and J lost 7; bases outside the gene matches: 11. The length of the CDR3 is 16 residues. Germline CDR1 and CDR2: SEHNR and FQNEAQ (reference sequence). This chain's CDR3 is CASSSGTGGRGEKLFF. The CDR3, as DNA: TGTGCCAGCAGCTCGGGTACAGGGGGTCGCGGTGAAAAACTGTTTTTT.

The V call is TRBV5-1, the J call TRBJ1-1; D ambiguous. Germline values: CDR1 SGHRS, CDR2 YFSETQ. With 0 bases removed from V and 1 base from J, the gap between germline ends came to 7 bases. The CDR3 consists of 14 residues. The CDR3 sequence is CASSLDRPNTEAFF. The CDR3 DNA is TGCGCCAGCAGCTTGGACAGACCGAACACTGAAGCTTTCTTT.

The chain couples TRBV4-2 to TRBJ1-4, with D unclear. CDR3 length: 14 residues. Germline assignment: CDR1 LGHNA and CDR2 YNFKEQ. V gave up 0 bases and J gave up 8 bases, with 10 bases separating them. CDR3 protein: CASSQETSGEKLFF. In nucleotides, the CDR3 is TGTGCCAGCAGCCAAGAGACCTCCGGGGAAAAACTGTTTTTT.

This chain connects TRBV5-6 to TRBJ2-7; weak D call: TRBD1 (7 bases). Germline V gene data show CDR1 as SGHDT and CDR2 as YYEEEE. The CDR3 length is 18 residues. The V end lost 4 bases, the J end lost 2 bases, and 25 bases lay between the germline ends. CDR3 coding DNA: TGTGCCAGCAGCGCTTTAGCGGAGACAGGGAGAGGGGCCTACGAGCAGTACTTC. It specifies CASSALAETGRGAYEQYF.

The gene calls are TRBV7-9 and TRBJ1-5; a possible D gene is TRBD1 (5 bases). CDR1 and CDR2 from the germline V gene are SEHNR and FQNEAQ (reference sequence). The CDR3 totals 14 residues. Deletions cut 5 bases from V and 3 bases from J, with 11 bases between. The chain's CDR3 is CASSLGLPNQPQHF. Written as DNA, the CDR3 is TGTGCCAGCAGCCTGGGACTGCCCAATCAGCCCCAGCATTTT. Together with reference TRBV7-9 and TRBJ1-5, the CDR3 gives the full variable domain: DTGVSQNPRHKITKRGQNVTFRCDPISEHNRLYWYRQTLGQGPEFLTYFQNEAQLEKSRLLSDRFSAERPKGSFSTLEIQRTEQGDSAMYLCASSLGLPNQPQHFGDGTRLSIL.

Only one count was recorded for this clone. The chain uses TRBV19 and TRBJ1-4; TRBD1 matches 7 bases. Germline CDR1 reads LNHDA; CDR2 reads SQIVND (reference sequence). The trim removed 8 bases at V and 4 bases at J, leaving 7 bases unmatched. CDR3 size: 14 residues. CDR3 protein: CASSRQGLNEKLFF. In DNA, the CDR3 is TGTGCCAGTTCCCGACAGGGCCTTAATGAAAAACTGTTTTTT.

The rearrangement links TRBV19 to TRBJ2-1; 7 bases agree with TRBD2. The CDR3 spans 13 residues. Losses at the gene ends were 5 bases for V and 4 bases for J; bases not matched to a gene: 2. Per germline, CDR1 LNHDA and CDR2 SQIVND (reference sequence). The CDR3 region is CASSLAEYNEQFF. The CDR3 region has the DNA TGTGCCAGTAGTCTAGCGGAGTACAATGAGCAGTTCTTC.

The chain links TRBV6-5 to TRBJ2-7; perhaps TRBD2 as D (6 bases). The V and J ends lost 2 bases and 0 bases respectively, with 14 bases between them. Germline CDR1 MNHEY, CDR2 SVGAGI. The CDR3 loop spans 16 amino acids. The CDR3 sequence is CASSYTPAGSSYEQYF. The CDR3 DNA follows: TGTGCCAGCAGTTACACCCCCGCGGGGAGCTCCTACGAGCAGTACTTC.

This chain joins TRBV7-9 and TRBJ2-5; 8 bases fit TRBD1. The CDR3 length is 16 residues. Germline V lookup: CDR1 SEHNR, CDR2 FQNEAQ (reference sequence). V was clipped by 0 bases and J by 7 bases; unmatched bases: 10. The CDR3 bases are TGTGCCAGCAGCTTAGCGCGGCCAGGGGGCGCCTTGACCCAGTACTTC. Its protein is CASSLARPGGALTQYF.

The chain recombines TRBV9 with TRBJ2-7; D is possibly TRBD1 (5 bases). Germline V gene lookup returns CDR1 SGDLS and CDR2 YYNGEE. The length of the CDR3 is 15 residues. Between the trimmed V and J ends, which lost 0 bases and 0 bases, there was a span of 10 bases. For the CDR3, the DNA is TGTGCCAGCAGCGTAGGTGGGGCCCACTCCTACGAGCAGTACTTC. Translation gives CASSVGGAHSYEQYF. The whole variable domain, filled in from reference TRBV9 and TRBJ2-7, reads DSGVTQTPKHLITATGQRVTLRCSPRSGDLSVYWYQQSLDQGLQFLIQYYNGEERAKGNILERFSAQQFPDLHSELNLSSLELGDSALYFCASSVGGAHSYEQYFGPGTRLTVT.

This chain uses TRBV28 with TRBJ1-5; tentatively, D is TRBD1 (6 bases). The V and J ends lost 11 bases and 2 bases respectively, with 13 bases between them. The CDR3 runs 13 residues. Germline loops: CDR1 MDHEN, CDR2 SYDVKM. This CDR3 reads CAWGRGGNQPQHF. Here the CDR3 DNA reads TGTGCCTGGGGCAGGGGAGGCAATCAGCCCCAGCATTTT.

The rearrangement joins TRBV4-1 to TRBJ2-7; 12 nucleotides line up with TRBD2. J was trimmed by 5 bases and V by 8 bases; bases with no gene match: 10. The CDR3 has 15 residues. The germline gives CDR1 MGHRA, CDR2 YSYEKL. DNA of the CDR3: TGCGCCAGCTCCTTCCTAGCGGGAGGGTACCACGAGCAGTACTTC. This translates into CASSFLAGGYHEQYF.

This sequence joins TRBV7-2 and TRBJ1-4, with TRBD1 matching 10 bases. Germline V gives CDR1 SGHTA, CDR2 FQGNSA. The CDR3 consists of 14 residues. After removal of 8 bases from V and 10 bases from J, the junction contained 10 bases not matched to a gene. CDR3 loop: CASSPGTGVVKLFF. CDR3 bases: TGTGCCAGCTCACCCGGGACAGGGGTTGTAAAACTGTTTTTT.

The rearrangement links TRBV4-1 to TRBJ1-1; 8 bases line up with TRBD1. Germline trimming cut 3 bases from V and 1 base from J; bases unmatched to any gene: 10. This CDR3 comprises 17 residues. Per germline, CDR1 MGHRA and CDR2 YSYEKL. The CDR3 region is CASSHYLRQGRNTEAFF. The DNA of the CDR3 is TGCGCCAGCAGCCACTACCTCCGACAGGGGCGGAACACTGAAGCTTTCTTT.

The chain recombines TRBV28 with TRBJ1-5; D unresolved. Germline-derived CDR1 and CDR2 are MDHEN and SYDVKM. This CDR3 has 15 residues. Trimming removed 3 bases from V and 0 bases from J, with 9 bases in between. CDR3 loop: CASSFGQYSNQPQHF. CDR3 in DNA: TGTGCCAGCAGTTTTGGGCAGTATAGCAATCAGCCCCAGCATTTT.